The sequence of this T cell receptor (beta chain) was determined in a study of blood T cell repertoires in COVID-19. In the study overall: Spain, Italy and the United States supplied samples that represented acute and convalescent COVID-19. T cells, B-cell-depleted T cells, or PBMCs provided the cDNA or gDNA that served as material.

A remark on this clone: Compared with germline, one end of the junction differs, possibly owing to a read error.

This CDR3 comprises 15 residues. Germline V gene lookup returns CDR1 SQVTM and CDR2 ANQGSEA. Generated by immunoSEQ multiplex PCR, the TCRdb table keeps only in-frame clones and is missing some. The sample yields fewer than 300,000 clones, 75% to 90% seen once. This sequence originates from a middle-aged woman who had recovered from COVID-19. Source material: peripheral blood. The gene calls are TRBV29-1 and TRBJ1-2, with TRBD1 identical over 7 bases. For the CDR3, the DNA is TGCAGCGTTGATACAGGGACAGTACAAGGTTATGGCTGCACCTTC. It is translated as CSVDTGTVQGYGCTF. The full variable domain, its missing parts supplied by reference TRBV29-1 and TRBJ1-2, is SAVISQKPSRDICQRGTSLTIQCQVDSQVTMMFWYRQQPGQSLTLIATANQGSEATYESGFVIDKFPISRPNLTFSTLTVSNMSPEDSSIYLCSVDTGTVQGYGCTFGSGTRLTVV.